The rows below give T cell receptor beta chains drawn from one sample of a study of identical twins. MiXCR was run by TCRdb on the 5' RACE reads, yielding one entry per CDR3 protein. The sample lists some 560,000 distinct CDR3 sequences, roughly 9.9% seen once, with roughly 3.2% in the top ten. These data are also associated with another study on yellow fever vaccine responses in identical twins.

Material for sequencing was PBMCs. All receptors derive from a woman younger than 30 in good health. CDR3s include the opening cysteine and the closing phenylalanine or tryptophan. A D gene is named only where the DNA matches it firmly. Expanded clones get a size class; other rows say once, few or many, or leave the size out.

TRBJ2-3	NA	NA	TRBV20-1	CSAGEKSTYTQYF	TGCAGTGCTGGTGAGAAGTCCACGTATACGCAGTATTTT
TRBJ2-3	NA	NA	TRBV7-2	CASFPAWDLDTQYF	TGTGCCAGCTTCCCCGCTTGGGACTTGGATACGCAGTATTTT
TRBJ2-7	TRBD2	many	TRBV7-2	CASSLMSGGTYEQYF	TGTGCCAGCAGCTTAATGAGCGGGGGGACCTACGAGCAGTACTTC
TRBJ2-7	TRBD1	few	TRBV5-1	CASSLDRDRSSYSRYEQYF	TGCGCCAGCAGCTTGGACCGGGACAGGTCATCGTATAGTAGGTACGAGCAGTACTTC
TRBJ1-6	NA	few	TRBV2	CASSDSGGGNSPLHF	TGTGCCAGCAGTGATTCGGGGGGCGGAAATTCACCCCTCCACTTT
TRBJ2-2	NA	few	TRBV6-5	CASSYQQVLRGWTGELFF	TGTGCCAGCAGTTACCAGCAAGTTTTGAGGGGGTGGACCGGGGAGCTGTTTTTT
TRBJ2-6	TRBD2	NA	TRBV6-1	CATYGLARANVLTF	TGTGCCACGTACGGACTAGCGCGGGCCAACGTCCTGACTTTC
TRBJ2-7	NA	few	TRBV19	CASSLQAGASYEQYF	TGTGCCAGTAGCCTCCAAGCCGGGGCCTCCTACGAGCAGTACTTC
TRBJ2-6	NA	NA	TRBV6-4	CASSPRQATGANVLTF	TGTGCCAGCAGCCCTCGACAGGCAACTGGGGCCAACGTCCTGACTTTC
TRBJ2-5	NA	few	TRBV7-3	CASSLSTKETQYF	TGTGCCAGCAGCTTAAGTACAAAAGAGACCCAGTACTTC
TRBJ1-1	TRBD1	few	TRBV12-3/TRBV12-4	CASMPPGGVKAFF	TGTGCCAGCATGCCCCCAGGGGGGGTGAAAGCTTTCTTT
TRBJ1-1	NA	few	TRBV7-2	CASSPQGLQDTEAFF	TGTGCCAGCAGCCCCCAAGGGTTACAGGACACTGAAGCTTTCTTT
TRBJ2-1	TRBD1	few	TRBV20-1	CSAPTGASYNEQFF	TGCAGTGCTCCAACAGGGGCCTCCTACAATGAGCAGTTCTTC
TRBJ2-7	NA	many	TRBV20-1	CSARRSSYEQYF	TGCAGTGCTCGCCGTTCCTCGTACGAGCAGTACTTC
TRBJ2-7	TRBD2	few	TRBV20-1	CSADGLAENSYEQYF	TGCAGTGCGGACGGACTAGCGGAGAACTCCTACGAGCAGTACTTC
TRBJ2-7	NA	few	TRBV12-3/TRBV12-4	CASSFNGVGHEQYF	TGTGCCAGCAGTTTCAACGGGGTCGGGCACGAGCAGTACTTC
TRBJ2-2	NA	NA	TRBV4-2	CASSPVETGELFF	TGTGCCAGCAGCCCCGTAGAAACCGGGGAGCTGTTTTTT
TRBJ2-3	TRBD2	many	TRBV6-4	CASSDTSGTDTQYF	TGTGCCAGCAGTGACACTAGCGGCACAGATACGCAGTATTTT
TRBJ1-1	TRBD1	many	TRBV6-6	CASSWDRGSEAFF	TGTGCCAGCAGTTGGGACAGGGGGAGTGAAGCTTTCTTT
TRBJ2-3	NA	NA	TRBV2	CASSFPLPDTQYF	TGTGCCAGCAGCTTCCCTCTCCCAGATACGCAGTATTTT
TRBJ1-1	NA	many	TRBV5-1	CASSGLPAGIFREPRNTEAFF	TGCGCCAGCAGCGGGCTCCCGGCAGGGATCTTCAGGGAGCCTCGGAACACTGAAGCTTTCTTT
TRBJ1-1	TRBD1	few	TRBV25-1	CASMMGQGGPHF	TGTGCCAGCATGATGGGACAGGGAGGCCCCCACTTT
TRBJ2-5	NA	NA	TRBV29-1	CSVDQGQTQYF	TGCAGCGTTGATCAGGGACAGACCCAGTACTTC
TRBJ2-1	NA	few	TRBV11-2	CASSLSWTGDYNEQFF	TGTGCCAGCAGCTTAAGTTGGACGGGAGACTACAATGAGCAGTTCTTC
TRBJ1-4	TRBD1	many	TRBV7-9	CASSSRAGDRIF	TGTGCCAGCAGCTCCCGGGCGGGGGACAGGATTTTT
TRBJ2-7	TRBD2	few	TRBV5-1	CASSPGVAGPYEQYF	TGCGCCAGCAGCCCGGGGGTAGCGGGACCCTACGAGCAGTACTTC
TRBJ2-1	TRBD2	NA	TRBV4-1	CASSPYHTIELAGVSDEQFF	TGCGCCAGCAGCCCCTACCACACCATCGAACTAGCGGGGGTAAGCGATGAGCAGTTCTTC
TRBJ2-1	NA	NA	TRBV2	CASRSGEFF	TGTGCCAGCAGATCAGGGGAGTTCTTC